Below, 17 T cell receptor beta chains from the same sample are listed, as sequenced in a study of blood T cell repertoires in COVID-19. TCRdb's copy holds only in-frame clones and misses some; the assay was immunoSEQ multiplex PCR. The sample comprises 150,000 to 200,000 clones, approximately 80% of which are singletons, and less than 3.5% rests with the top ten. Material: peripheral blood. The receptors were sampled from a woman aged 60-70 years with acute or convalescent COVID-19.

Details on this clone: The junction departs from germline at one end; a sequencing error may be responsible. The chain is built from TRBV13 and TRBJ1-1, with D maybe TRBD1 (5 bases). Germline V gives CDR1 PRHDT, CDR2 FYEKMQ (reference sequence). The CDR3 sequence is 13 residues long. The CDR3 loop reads CASSLGQGTEAFF. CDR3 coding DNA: TGTGCCAGCAGCCTAGGCCAGGGCACTGAAGCTTTCTTT.

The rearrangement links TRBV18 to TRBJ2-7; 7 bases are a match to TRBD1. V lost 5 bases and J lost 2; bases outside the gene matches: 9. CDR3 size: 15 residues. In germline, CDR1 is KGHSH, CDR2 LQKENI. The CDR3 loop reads CASSATGFITYEQYF. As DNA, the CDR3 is TGTGCCAGCTCAGCGACAGGGTTTATCACCTACGAGCAGTACTTC. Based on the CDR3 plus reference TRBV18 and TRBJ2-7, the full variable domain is NAGVMQNPRHLVRRRGQEARLRCSPMKGHSHVYWYRQLPEEGLKFMVYLQKENIIDESGMPKERFSAEFPKEGPSILRIQQVVRGDSAAYFCASSATGFITYEQYFGPGTRLTVT.

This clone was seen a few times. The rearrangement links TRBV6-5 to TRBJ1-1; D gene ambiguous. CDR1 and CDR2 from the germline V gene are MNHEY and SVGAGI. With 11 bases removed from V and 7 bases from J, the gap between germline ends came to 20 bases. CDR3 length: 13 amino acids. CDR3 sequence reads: CALADPYTNEAFF. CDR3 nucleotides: TGTGCCCTCGCCGACCCTTATACTAATGAAGCTTTCTTT.

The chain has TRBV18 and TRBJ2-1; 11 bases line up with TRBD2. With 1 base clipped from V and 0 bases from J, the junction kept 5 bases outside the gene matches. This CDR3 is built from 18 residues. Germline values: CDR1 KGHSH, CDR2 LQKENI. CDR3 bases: TGTGCCAGCTCACCACTAGCGGGGGGGCCCAGCTCCTACAATGAGCAGTTCTTC. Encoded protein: CASSPLAGGPSSYNEQFF.

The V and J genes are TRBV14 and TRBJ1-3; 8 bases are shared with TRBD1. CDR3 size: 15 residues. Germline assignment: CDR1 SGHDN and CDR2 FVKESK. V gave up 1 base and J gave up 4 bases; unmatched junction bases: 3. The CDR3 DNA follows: TGTGCCAGCAGCCAAGTCTCAGGGGGCGGAAACACCATATATTTT. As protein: CASSQVSGGGNTIYF.

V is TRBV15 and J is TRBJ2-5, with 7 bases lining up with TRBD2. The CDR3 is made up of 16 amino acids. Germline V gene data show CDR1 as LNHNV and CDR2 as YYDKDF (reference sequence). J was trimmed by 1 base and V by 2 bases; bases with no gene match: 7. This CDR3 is CATSRSWQRGQETQYF. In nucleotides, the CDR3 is TGTGCCACCAGCAGATCGTGGCAGCGGGGCCAAGAGACCCAGTACTTC.

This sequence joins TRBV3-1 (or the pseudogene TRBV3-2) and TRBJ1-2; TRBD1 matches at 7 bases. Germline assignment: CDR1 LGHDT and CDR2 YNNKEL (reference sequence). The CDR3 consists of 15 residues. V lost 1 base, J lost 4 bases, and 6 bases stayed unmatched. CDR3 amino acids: CASSQVGGGTYGYTF. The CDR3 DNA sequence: TGTGCCAGCAGCCAAGTAGGAGGGGGCACCTATGGCTACACCTTC.

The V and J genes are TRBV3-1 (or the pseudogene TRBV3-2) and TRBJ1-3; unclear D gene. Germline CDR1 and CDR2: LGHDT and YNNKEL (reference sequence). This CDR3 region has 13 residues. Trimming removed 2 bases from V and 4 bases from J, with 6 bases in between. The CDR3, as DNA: TGTGCCAGCAGCCAAAGCCTGGGAAACACCATATATTTT. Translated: CASSQSLGNTIYF.

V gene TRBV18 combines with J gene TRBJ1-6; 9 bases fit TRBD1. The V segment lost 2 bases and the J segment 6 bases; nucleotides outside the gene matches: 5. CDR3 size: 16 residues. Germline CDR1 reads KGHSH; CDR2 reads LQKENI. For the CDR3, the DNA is TGTGCCAGCTCACCATGGGACAGGGACCCTAATTCACCCCTCCACTTT. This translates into CASSPWDRDPNSPLHF.

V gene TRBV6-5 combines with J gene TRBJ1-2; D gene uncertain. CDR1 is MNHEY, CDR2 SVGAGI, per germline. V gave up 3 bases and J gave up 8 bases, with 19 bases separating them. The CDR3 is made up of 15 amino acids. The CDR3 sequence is CASSYAGFGIEGYTF. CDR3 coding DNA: TGTGCCAGCAGTTATGCTGGGTTCGGGATCGAGGGCTACACCTTC.

The CDR3 reads CASSQDGTVTYNEQFF. The CDR3 DNA reads TGCGCCAGCAGCCAAGACGGGACTGTCACCTACAATGAGCAGTTCTTC. V is TRBV4-1 and J is TRBJ2-1; D perhaps matches TRBD2 (6 bases). Trimming shortened V by 0 bases and J by 2 bases, and 11 bases separated the two germline ends. Germline V CDR1 and CDR2: MGHRA, YSYEKL. CDR3 length: 16 residues.

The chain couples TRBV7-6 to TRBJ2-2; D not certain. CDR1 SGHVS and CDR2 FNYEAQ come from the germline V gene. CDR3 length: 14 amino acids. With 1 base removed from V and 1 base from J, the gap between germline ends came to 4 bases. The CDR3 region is CASSLGQNTGELFF. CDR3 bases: TGTGCCAGCAGCTTAGGTCAGAACACCGGGGAGCTGTTTTTT.

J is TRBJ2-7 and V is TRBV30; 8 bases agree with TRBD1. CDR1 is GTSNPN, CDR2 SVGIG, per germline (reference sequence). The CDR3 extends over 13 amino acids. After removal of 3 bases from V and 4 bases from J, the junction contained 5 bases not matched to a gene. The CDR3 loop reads CAWRRTGPYEQYF. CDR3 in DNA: TGTGCCTGGAGGCGGACAGGGCCATACGAGCAGTACTTC.

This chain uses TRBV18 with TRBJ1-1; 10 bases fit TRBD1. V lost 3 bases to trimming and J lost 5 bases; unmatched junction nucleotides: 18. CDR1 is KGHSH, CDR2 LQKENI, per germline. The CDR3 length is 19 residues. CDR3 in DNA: TGTGCCAGCTCACCTCGCTACGACAGGGGGCTTACTCGAGAGACTGAAGCTTTCTTT. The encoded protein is CASSPRYDRGLTRETEAFF.

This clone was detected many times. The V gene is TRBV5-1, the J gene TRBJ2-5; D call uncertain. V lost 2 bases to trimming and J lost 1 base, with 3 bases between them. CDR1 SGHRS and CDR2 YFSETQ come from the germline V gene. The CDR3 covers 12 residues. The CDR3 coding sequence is TGCGCCAGCAGCTTTAGCCAAGAGACCCAGTACTTC. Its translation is CASSFSQETQYF.

The CDR3 reads CASTSTSGVSEQYF. CDR3 nucleotide sequence: TGTGCCAGCACCTCGACTAGCGGGGTCTCCGAGCAGTACTTC. V gene TRBV3-1 (or the pseudogene TRBV3-2) combines with J gene TRBJ2-7; 11 nucleotides match TRBD2. Germline CDR1 is LGHDT and CDR2 is YNNKEL (reference sequence). Trimming at V came to 7 bases and at J to 6 bases, leaving 8 bases not matched to a gene. There are 14 residues in the CDR3.

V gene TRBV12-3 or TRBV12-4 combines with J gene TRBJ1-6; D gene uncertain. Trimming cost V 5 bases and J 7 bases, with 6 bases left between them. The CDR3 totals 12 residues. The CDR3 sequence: CASSKENSPLHF. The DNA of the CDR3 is TGTGCCAGCAGTAAGGAGAATTCACCCCTCCACTTT.